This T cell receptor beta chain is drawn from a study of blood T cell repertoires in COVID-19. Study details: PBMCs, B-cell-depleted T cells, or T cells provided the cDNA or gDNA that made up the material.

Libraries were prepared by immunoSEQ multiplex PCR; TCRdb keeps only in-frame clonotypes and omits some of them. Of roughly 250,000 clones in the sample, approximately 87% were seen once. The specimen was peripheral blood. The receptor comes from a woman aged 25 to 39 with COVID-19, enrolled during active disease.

The CDR3 DNA reads as TGCGCCAGCAGCTCACAGGGGGGTGGTGCAGATACGCAGTATTTT. Its protein is CASSSQGGGADTQYF. The rearrangement uses TRBV5-1 and TRBJ2-3; 8 bases align to TRBD1. The CDR3 length is 15 residues. The germline V gene has CDR1 SGHRS and CDR2 YFSETQ. With V trimmed by 3 bases and J by 4 bases, 7 bases remained unmatched.